This T cell receptor (beta chain) was obtained from a study of identical twins. MiXCR, run by TCRdb on the 5' RACE reads, gives a single entry per CDR3 protein. The sample consists of a few hundred thousand distinct CDR3 sequences, roughly 13% of them appearing once. This clonotype was counted between two and nine times. V lost 3 bases and J lost 2, with 14 bases in between. The germline V gene encodes CDR1 SGHAT and CDR2 FQDESV (reference sequence). CDR3 length equals 15 residues. These data were also filed under a second study, of yellow fever vaccine responses in identical twins.

Sample: memory (CD45RO+) T cells sorted from blood. The rearrangement uses TRBV11-1 and TRBJ2-7; TRBD1 might be the D (6 bases). This TCR was sampled from a young woman in good health. DNA for the CDR3: TGTGCCAGCAGCTTGGACCGGAAGGGGGCCTACGAGCAGTACTTC. Protein sequence: CASSLDRKGAYEQYF.